This T cell receptor (beta chain) was recorded in a study of cytomegalovirus exposure and HLA in healthy donors. V was pared by 5 bases and J by 5 bases, with 13 bases between. This CDR3 contains 13 residues. CDR1 is SGHTA, CDR2 FQGTGA, per germline. Notes on this clone: Its specificity is unknown.

Separate from the 666-subject first cohort, the 120-subject validation cohort was the one that the donors belonged to. Findings of the study overall: Most TCR sequences were rare, but some public TCRs occurred in many donors. The study put 150 to 200 TCR beta chains on its list as cytomegalovirus-associated.

Data came from immunoSEQ multiplex PCR; TCRdb stores just in-frame clones and leaves some out. The sample contains 150,000 to 250,000 clones, about 81% of which appear only once. The sample taken for sequencing was PBMCs. This sequence joins TRBV7-3 and TRBJ2-7; perhaps TRBD1 as D (6 bases). This receptor was identified in a woman in her 30s in good health and CMV-seronegative. The CDR3 DNA follows: TGTGCCAGCAGCACCTCCAGGGGTGACGAGCAGTACTTC. Residues: CASSTSRGDEQYF.